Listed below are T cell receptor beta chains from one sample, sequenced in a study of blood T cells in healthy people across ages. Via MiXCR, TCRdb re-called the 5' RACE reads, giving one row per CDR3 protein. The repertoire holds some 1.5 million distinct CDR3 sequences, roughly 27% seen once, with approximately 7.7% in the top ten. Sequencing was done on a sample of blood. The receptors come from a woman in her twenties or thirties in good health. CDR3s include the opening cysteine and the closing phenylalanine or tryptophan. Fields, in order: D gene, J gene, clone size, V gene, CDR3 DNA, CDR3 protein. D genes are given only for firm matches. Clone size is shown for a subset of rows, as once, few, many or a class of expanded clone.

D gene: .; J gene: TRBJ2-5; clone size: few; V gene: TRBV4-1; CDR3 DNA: TGCGCCAGCAGCCAAGAGCGTACAGGGCAAGAGACCCAGTACTTC; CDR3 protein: CASSQERTGQETQYF
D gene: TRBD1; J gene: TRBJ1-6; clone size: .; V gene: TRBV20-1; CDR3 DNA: TGCAGTGCTCATGCATTTCCAGGGGGAACTAATTCACCCCTCCACTTT; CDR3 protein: CSAHAFPGGTNSPLHF
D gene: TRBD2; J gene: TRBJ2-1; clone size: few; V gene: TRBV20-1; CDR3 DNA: TGCAGTGCTTCCGTTAGCGGGGAAAACAATGAGCAGTTCTTC; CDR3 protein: CSASVSGENNEQFF
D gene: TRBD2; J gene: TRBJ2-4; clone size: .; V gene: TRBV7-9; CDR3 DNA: TGTGCCAGCAGCTCGGGACTAGCGGGTCATGGGGAGCAGTACTTC; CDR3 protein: CASSSGLAGHGEQYF
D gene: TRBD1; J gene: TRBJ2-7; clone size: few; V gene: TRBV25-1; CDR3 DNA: TGTGCCAGCAGTGAAATATCAGGGGGTATCCACGAGCAGTACTTC; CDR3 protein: CASSEISGGIHEQYF
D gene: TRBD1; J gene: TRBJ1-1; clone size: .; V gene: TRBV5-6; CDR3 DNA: TGTGCCAGCAGCTGCCGGGACAGGGGGCGCCGGGACACTGAAGCTTTCTTT; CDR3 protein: CASSCRDRGRRDTEAFF
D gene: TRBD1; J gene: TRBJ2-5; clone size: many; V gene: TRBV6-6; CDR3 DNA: TGTGCCAGCAGTTCCCCGGGACAGGGTGGGGAGACCCAGTACTTC; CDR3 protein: CASSSPGQGGETQYF
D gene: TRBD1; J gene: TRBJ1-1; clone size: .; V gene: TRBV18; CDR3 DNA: TGTGCCAGCTCACCAGCCCGGGGACAGCTGAACACTGAAGCTTTCTTT; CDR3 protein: CASSPARGQLNTEAFF
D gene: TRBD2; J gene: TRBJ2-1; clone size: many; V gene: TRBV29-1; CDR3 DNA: TGCAGCGTTAGCGGGACGTCGGACAATGAGCAGTTCTTC; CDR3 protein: CSVSGTSDNEQFF
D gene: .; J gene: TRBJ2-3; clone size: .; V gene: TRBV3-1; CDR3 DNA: TGTGCCAGCAGCCAAGAAAGGGGGGGAGATACGCAGTATTTT; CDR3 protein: CASSQERGGDTQYF
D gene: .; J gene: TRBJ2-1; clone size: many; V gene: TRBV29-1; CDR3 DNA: TGCAGCGTTGAAGATTGGCGGGACAATGAGCAGTTCTTC; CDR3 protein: CSVEDWRDNEQFF
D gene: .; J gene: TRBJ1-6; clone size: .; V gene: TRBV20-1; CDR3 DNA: TGCAGTGCTAGAAGACTCGATTCACCCCTCCACTTT; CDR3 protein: CSARRLDSPLHF
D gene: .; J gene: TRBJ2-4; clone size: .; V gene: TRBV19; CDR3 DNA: TGTGCCAGTACCTCCAGGGGATATATCAATGAGCAGTACTTC; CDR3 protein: CASTSRGYINEQYF
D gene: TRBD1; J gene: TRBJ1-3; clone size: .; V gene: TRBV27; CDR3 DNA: TGTGCCAGCAGTCCCGACAGGGTTGGAAACACCATATATTTT; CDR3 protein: CASSPDRVGNTIYF
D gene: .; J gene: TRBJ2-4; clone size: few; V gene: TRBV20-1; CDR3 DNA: TGCAGTGCTAAGGGTGATGGAATCGCCAAAAACATTCAGTACTTC; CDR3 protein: CSAKGDGIAKNIQYF
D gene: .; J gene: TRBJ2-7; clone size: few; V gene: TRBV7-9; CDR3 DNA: TGTGCCAGCACTTTCGGAGGGAACGAGCAGTACTTC; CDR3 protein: CASTFGGNEQYF
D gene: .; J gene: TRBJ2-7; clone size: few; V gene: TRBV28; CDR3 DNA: TGTGCCAGCAGTTTTGATTCGGGCAAGGGGCGGGAGCAGTACTTC; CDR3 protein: CASSFDSGKGREQYF
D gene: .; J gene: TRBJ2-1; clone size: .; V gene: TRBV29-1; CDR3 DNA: TGCAGCGTTGAAGATAGGGCGCGGGTCGCCAATGAGCAGTTCTTC; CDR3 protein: CSVEDRARVANEQFF
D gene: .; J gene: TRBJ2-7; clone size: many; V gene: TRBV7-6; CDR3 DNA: TGTGCCAGCAGCTCGAGATCCGGGACCCCCAACGCGTACTTC; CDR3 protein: CASSSRSGTPNAYF
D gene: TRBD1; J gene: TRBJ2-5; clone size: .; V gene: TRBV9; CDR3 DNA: TGTGCCAGCAGCGTCAGGGGGATGGAAGTAGAGACCCAGTACTTC; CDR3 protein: CASSVRGMEVETQYF
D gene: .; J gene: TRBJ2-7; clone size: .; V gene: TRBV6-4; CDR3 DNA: TGTGCCAGCCGCGGAGGCGTTCTTTACGAGCAGTACTTC; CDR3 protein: CASRGGVLYEQYF
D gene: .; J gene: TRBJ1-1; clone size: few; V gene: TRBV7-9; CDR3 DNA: TGTGCCAGCAGCTTAGGGGGGTCTGTGAATGCTTTCTTT; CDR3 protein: CASSLGGSVNAFF
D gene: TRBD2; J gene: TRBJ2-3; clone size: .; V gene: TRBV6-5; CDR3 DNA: TGTGCCGCCCGCCCCCGGGGGGGTCTCACAGATACGCAGTATTTT; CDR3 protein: CAARPRGGLTDTQYF
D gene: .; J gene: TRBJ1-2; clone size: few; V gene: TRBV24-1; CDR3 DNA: TGTGCCACCAGTGATGCGATGACGGCAGATGGCTACACCTTC; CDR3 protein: CATSDAMTADGYTF
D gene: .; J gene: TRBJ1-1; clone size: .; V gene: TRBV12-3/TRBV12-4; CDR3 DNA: TGTGCCAGCACCCCGGGGGGTACTGAAGCTTTCTTT; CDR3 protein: CASTPGGTEAFF